The 24 T cell receptor beta chains given below trace back to one sample, sequenced in a study of identical twins. Using its own MiXCR run on the 5' RACE reads, TCRdb lists one record per CDR3 protein. The sample has about 530,000 distinct CDR3 sequences, about a fifth seen once. The data were also submitted as part of a second study, on yellow fever vaccine responses in identical twins.

Sequencing was done on a sample of CD4+ T cells sorted from blood. The receptors were gathered from a woman between 18 and 29 years old in good health.

J is TRBJ2-1 and V is TRBV5-1; 8 positions match TRBD2. The junction had 19 bases not matched to a gene; V was cut back by 4 bases and J by 7 bases. Germline CDR1 and CDR2: SGHRS and YFSETQ. This CDR3 region has 18 residues. The CDR3 reads CASSPTTYLAGLLNEQFF. CDR3 bases: TGCGCCAGCAGCCCGACCACATACTTAGCGGGGCTACTGAATGAGCAGTTCTTC.

V is TRBV20-1 and J is TRBJ2-1, with TRBD2 matching over 8 bases. Germline V gives CDR1 DFQATT, CDR2 SNEGSKA (reference sequence). The CDR3 sequence is 13 residues long. V shed 3 bases, J shed 8 bases, and the junction held 6 bases outside the gene matches. DNA for the CDR3: TGCAGTGCTAGTGACGGGAGGGCCGATGAGCAGTTCTTC. Its translation is CSASDGRADEQFF.

V is TRBV5-5 and J is TRBJ2-1; 7 bases agree with TRBD1. The trim removed 4 bases at V and 5 bases at J, leaving 6 bases unmatched. Looked up from germline, CDR1 is SGHKS and CDR2 is YYEKEE (reference sequence). This CDR3 comprises 14 residues. DNA of the CDR3: TGTGCCAGCAGCCCGGGACAGAGTAACAATGAGCAGTTCTTC. As protein: CASSPGQSNNEQFF.

The chain recombines TRBV7-3 with TRBJ2-1; 7 bases fit TRBD2. The CDR3 covers 15 residues. Trimming cost V 8 bases and J 0 bases; bases outside gene matches: 7. The germline V gene has CDR1 SGHTA and CDR2 FQGTGA. The CDR3 DNA is TGTGCCAGCTGTAATGGCGGGAGCTCCTACAATGAGCAGTTCTTC. Translated: CASCNGGSSYNEQFF.

This rearrangement joins TRBV6-5 to TRBJ2-7; 7 bases are shared with TRBD1. Losses at the gene ends were 8 bases for V and 7 bases for J; bases not matched to a gene: 8. CDR3 size: 12 residues. CDR1 MNHEY and CDR2 SVGAGI come from the germline V gene. CDR3 amino acids: CASGVRGQEQYF. The CDR3 nucleotides are TGTGCCAGCGGAGTTAGGGGACAGGAGCAGTACTTC.

This chain joins TRBV12-3 or TRBV12-4 and TRBJ2-1, with a weak D call TRBD2 (6 bases). The CDR3 has 14 amino acids. Trimming removed 4 bases at V and 4 bases at J, with 11 bases between. The CDR3 loop is CASSYSGRYNEQFF. The CDR3 region has the DNA TGTGCCAGCAGTTATAGCGGTAGATACAATGAGCAGTTCTTC.

In its sample, this clonotype was seen a few times. The V gene is TRBV27, the J gene TRBJ2-2; 10 bases line up with TRBD2. CDR1 and CDR2 from the germline V gene are MNHEY and SMNVEV (reference sequence). This CDR3 contains 17 residues. The J segment lost 3 bases and the V segment lost 4 bases, leaving 8 bases of the junction unmatched. CDR3 residues: CASSSPSSGGHTGELFF. In DNA form, the CDR3 reads TGTGCCAGCAGTTCCCCATCTAGCGGGGGACACACCGGGGAGCTGTTTTTT.

A few counts support this clonotype. The V gene is TRBV20-1, the J gene TRBJ2-1, with 8 positions matching TRBD2. The length of the CDR3 is 13 residues. The germline V gene has CDR1 DFQATT and CDR2 SNEGSKA (reference sequence). The junction had 3 bases not matched to a gene; V was cut back by 6 bases and J by 2 bases. CDR3 amino acids: CSAAGLAYNEQFF. The CDR3 DNA reads TGCAGTGCAGCGGGACTAGCCTACAATGAGCAGTTCTTC.

The V and J genes are TRBV12-5 and TRBJ2-1, with 8 bases lining up with TRBD2. The CDR3 spans 15 residues. After removal of 5 bases from V and 2 bases from J, the junction contained 5 bases not matched to a gene. In germline, CDR1 is LGHNT, CDR2 FRNRAP. CDR3 sequence reads: CASGLGLAPYNEQFF. CDR3 coding DNA: TGTGCTAGTGGTCTCGGACTAGCCCCCTACAATGAGCAGTTCTTC.

The V and J genes are TRBV4-1 and TRBJ2-1; the D gene is possibly TRBD1 (6 bases). Germline V gene lookup returns CDR1 MGHRA and CDR2 YSYEKL. The CDR3 sequence is 14 residues long. The V end was cut by 8 bases, the J end by 12 bases, with 23 bases between. CDR3 sequence: CASRPIGQKEVQFF. The CDR3 nucleotides read TGCGCCAGCCGTCCTATCGGACAGAAAGAGGTGCAGTTCTTC.

V is TRBV20-1 and J is TRBJ2-7; the D call may be TRBD1 or TRBD2 (6 bases each). CDR1 and CDR2 (germline): DFQATT, SNEGSKA (reference sequence). CDR3 length equals 19 residues. Trimming shortened V by 2 bases and J by 0 bases, and 26 bases separated the two germline ends. The CDR3 nucleotides are TGCAGTGCTAGAAGAGGAGAGGCCCCGGGGGCGGGAAACTCCTACGAGCAGTACTTC. Protein: CSARRGEAPGAGNSYEQYF.

In nucleotides, the CDR3 is TGCAGTGCTAGTGCCCCCGGGGACTACGAGCAGTACTTC. It is translated as CSASAPGDYEQYF. This chain joins TRBV20-1 and TRBJ2-7, with TRBD2 as a possible D gene (5 bases). The CDR3 is 13 amino acids. CDR1 DFQATT and CDR2 SNEGSKA come from the germline V gene (reference sequence). Trimming took 3 bases from V and 3 from J, leaving 12 bases between them.

The chain joins TRBV7-9 to TRBJ2-1; 9 nucleotides match TRBD2. V was pared by 2 bases and J by 6 bases, with 11 bases of the junction left unmatched. The CDR3 runs to 17 residues. In germline, CDR1 is SEHNR, CDR2 FQNEAQ (reference sequence). The CDR3 DNA sequence: TGTGCCAGCAGCTTAAGTCGCGGGGGGGCGAACCCCAATGAGCAGTTCTTC. Translation gives CASSLSRGGANPNEQFF.

This clonotype has just a few counts. This chain uses TRBV7-2 with TRBJ2-4; no definite D call. Germline V gene sequence: CDR1 SGHTA, CDR2 FQGNSA. V gave up 4 bases and J gave up 8 bases, with 15 bases separating them. The CDR3 length is 14 residues. The CDR3 nucleotides are TGTGCCAGCAGCTCCCGGTCTCGGTGGGACATTCAGTACTTC. Translation: CASSSRSRWDIQYF.

The table lists this clonotype with a count of one. The chain carries TRBV11-1 and TRBJ2-1, with D perhaps TRBD1 (5 bases). Germline V gene lookup returns CDR1 SGHAT and CDR2 FQDESV (reference sequence). V lost 3 bases to trimming and J lost 4 bases, with 22 bases between them. The length of the CDR3 is 18 residues. In DNA, the CDR3 is TGTGCCAGCAGCTTTTCAGGGTCTCCGACCCTGCGATACAATGAGCAGTTCTTC. Translation gives CASSFSGSPTLRYNEQFF.

This clonotype was detected ten times or more. The gene calls are TRBV7-9 and TRBJ1-1; D unclear. Trimming pared 0 bases from V and 6 bases from J, leaving 11 bases between. Germline V lookup: CDR1 SEHNR, CDR2 FQNEAQ (reference sequence). This CDR3 region has 14 residues. The CDR3 bases are TGTGCCAGCAGCTTAGCGCGCGGGAGGGCTGAAGCTTTCTTT. Translated, it gives CASSLARGRAEAFF.

This clonotype was detected only a few times. This sequence joins TRBV29-1 and TRBJ1-2; 10 bases align to TRBD1. CDR1 and CDR2 (germline): SQVTM, ANQGSEA. This CDR3 contains 15 residues. The ends lost 7 bases at V and 5 bases at J; junction bases unmatched: 13. CDR3 DNA sequence: TGCAGCGCGCGCGGGACAGGGGAAGGTGCTTATGGCTACACCTTC. This sequence encodes CSARGTGEGAYGYTF.

This clonotype showed up just a few times. V is TRBV5-1 and J is TRBJ1-2; the D is unclear. From germline, CDR1 is SGHRS and CDR2 YFSETQ. The CDR3 length is 14 residues. V was cut by 1 base and J by 6 bases, with 13 bases left in between. The CDR3 nucleotides read TGCGCCAGCAGCTTGATTGCATCAGGCAATGGCTACACCTTC. Translation gives CASSLIASGNGYTF.

This clonotype occurred many times. CDR3 residues: CASSVDMGDTQYF. Here the CDR3 DNA reads TGTGCCAGCAGCGTAGACATGGGAGATACGCAGTATTTT. The rearrangement joins TRBV9 to TRBJ2-3; D unclear. This CDR3 is built from 13 residues. Trimming took off 0 bases at V and 5 bases at J, with 7 bases between the two ends. Per the germline V gene, CDR1 is SGDLS and CDR2 is YYNGEE.

The V gene is TRBV12-3 or TRBV12-4, the J gene TRBJ1-1, with D unclear. The CDR3 runs 14 residues. Deletions cut 3 bases from V and 0 bases from J, with 8 bases between. Here the CDR3 reads CASSFHSMNTEAFF. CDR3 in DNA: TGTGCCAGCAGTTTTCACAGTATGAACACTGAAGCTTTCTTT.

This clonotype was counted ten times or more. The chain has TRBV5-6 and TRBJ2-1; D unresolved. Germline CDR1 SGHDT, CDR2 YYEEEE. This CDR3 is 15 amino acids long. V dropped 2 bases and J dropped 0 bases, with 9 bases sitting between them. The CDR3 spells CASSFGVSSYNEQFF. The CDR3 DNA reads as TGTGCCAGCAGCTTTGGGGTTAGCTCCTACAATGAGCAGTTCTTC. Using reference TRBV5-6 and TRBJ2-1 for the parts outside the CDR3, the full variable domain is DAGVTQSPTHLIKTRGQQVTLRCSPKSGHDTVSWYQQALGQGPQFIFQYYEEEERQRGNFPDRFSGHQFPNYSSELNVNALLLGDSALYLCASSFGVSSYNEQFFGPGTRLTVL.

This clonotype was seen many times. Here the CDR3 DNA reads TGTGCCAGCAGCCAGACCTCCTACGAGCAGTACTTC. It encodes CASSQTSYEQYF. This chain connects TRBV7-9 to TRBJ2-7, with D unclear. The V gene lost 5 bases and the J gene lost 0 bases, with 5 bases spanning the gap. The CDR3 has 12 residues. The germline V gene has CDR1 SEHNR and CDR2 FQNEAQ (reference sequence).

This clonotype was seen a few times. Here the CDR3 DNA reads TGTGCCAGCACTACAGGGGTTCAGCCCCAGCATTTT. Protein: CASTTGVQPQHF. The chain is built from TRBV6-1 and TRBJ1-5; 7 bases align to TRBD1. CDR1 is MNHNS and CDR2 is SASEGT in the germline V gene. The CDR3 has 12 residues. The trim removed 7 bases at V and 6 bases at J, leaving 3 bases unmatched.

This chain links TRBV20-1 with TRBJ2-3; a weak D match, TRBD2 (6 bases). Germline V gives CDR1 DFQATT, CDR2 SNEGSKA (reference sequence). This CDR3 has 14 amino acids. The CDR3 region has the DNA TGCAGCTCCCGACCGGGACTTCGCACAGATACGCAGTATTTT. Protein: CSSRPGLRTDTQYF.